This T cell receptor beta chain was captured in a study of CD8+ T cells in alopecia areata. Study-level information: Treated patients were given 5 to 10 mg oral tofacitinib twice daily.

Trimming cost V 0 bases and J 0 bases; bases outside gene matches: 4. CDR1 is LNHDA, CDR2 SQIVND, per germline (reference sequence). This CDR3 region has 17 residues. Sequencing used cDNA as its template, made by extracting RNA and reverse transcribing it. Using immunoSEQ multiplex PCR, the repertoire was profiled, and TCRdb retains in-frame clones only, with some absent. The table lists about 250,000 clones, 60% of them singletons. The table lists this clone with a few counts. Treatment in this sample: oral pan-JAK inhibitor, 5-10 mg twice daily. Here the sequenced sample was CD4+ T cells sorted from blood, taken at approximately week 51, from a patient treated with tofacitinib. This clonotype was obtained from a human donor with alopecia areata. This chain joins TRBV19 and TRBJ2-5, with 10 bases fitting TRBD2. The CDR3 is CASSIEVLAGDQETQYF. The DNA for the CDR3 is TGTGCCAGTAGTATAGAAGTTCTAGCGGGGGACCAAGAGACCCAGTACTTC.